This is a list of T cell receptor beta chains from one sample in a study of OX40 agonist ivuxolimab in advanced cancers. The method was immunoSEQ multiplex PCR; TCRdb's version includes in-frame clones alone and lacks a portion of them. The data hold about 69,000 clones, with approximately 90% observed a single time. Sequencing used CD4+ or CD8+ T cells sorted from blood, obtained in a trial of the OX40 agonist ivuxolimab. The receptors were gathered from an adult with an advanced solid tumor such as melanoma, head and neck, liver or kidney cancer. The CDR3 runs from the conserved cysteine through the conserved F or W. Fields, in order: J gene, clone size, V gene, D gene, CDR3 protein, CDR3 DNA. D genes are given only for firm matches. Some rows have no size entry. The others give once, few or many, or a class for an expanded clone.

j_call: TRBJ1-2
clone_size: few
v_call: TRBV6-4
d_call: .
cdr3_aa: CASSPQGLGGYTF
cdr3_nt: TGTGCCAGCAGTCCCCAGGGGCTTGGTGGCTACACCTTC

j_call: TRBJ1-4
clone_size: .
v_call: TRBV6-6
d_call: TRBD1
cdr3_aa: CASKTGGGEKLFF
cdr3_nt: TGTGCCAGCAAGACAGGGGGAGGAGAAAAACTGTTTTTT

j_call: TRBJ2-2
clone_size: .
v_call: TRBV7-6
d_call: .
cdr3_aa: CASSLGSSRNTGELFF
cdr3_nt: TGTGCCAGCAGCTTGGGCTCCTCTCGAAACACCGGGGAGCTGTTTTTT

j_call: TRBJ1-5
clone_size: .
v_call: TRBV2
d_call: .
cdr3_aa: CASSESFGNQPQHF
cdr3_nt: TGTGCCAGCAGTGAGAGCTTTGGCAATCAGCCCCAGCATTTT

j_call: TRBJ2-3
clone_size: .
v_call: TRBV18
d_call: .
cdr3_aa: CASSPPHLEDTQYF
cdr3_nt: TGTGCCAGCTCACCGCCTCACTTGGAAGATACGCAGTATTTT

j_call: TRBJ1-5
clone_size: once
v_call: TRBV6-6
d_call: .
cdr3_aa: CASSRRDNQPQHF
cdr3_nt: TGTGCCAGCAGCCGACGGGACAATCAGCCCCAGCATTTT

j_call: TRBJ2-1
clone_size: .
v_call: TRBV5-1
d_call: TRBD2
cdr3_aa: CASSSTSEPYNEQFF
cdr3_nt: TGCGCCAGCAGCTCGACTAGCGAACCCTACAATGAGCAGTTCTTC

j_call: TRBJ2-3
clone_size: .
v_call: TRBV4-2
d_call: TRBD2
cdr3_aa: CASSLRAGLASTDTQYF
cdr3_nt: TGTGCCAGCAGCCTTCGTGCGGGACTAGCCTCCACAGATACGCAGTATTTT

j_call: TRBJ2-2
clone_size: .
v_call: TRBV7-2
d_call: .
cdr3_aa: CASSPRLGNTGELFF
cdr3_nt: TGTGCCAGCAGCCCCAGACTGGGGAACACCGGGGAGCTGTTTTTT

j_call: TRBJ2-3
clone_size: .
v_call: TRBV19
d_call: TRBD1
cdr3_aa: CASNSDRGLRKTSTDTQYF
cdr3_nt: TGTGCCAGTAACAGCGACAGGGGGTTGAGGAAAACTAGCACAGATACGCAGTATTTT

j_call: TRBJ2-5
clone_size: .
v_call: TRBV27
d_call: .
cdr3_aa: CASSPWDGKETQYF
cdr3_nt: TGTGCCAGCAGTCCCTGGGACGGGAAAGAGACCCAGTACTTC

j_call: TRBJ1-5
clone_size: .
v_call: TRBV28
d_call: .
cdr3_aa: CASTAARRGYHSNQPQHF
cdr3_nt: TGTGCCAGTACCGCCGCGAGGAGGGGATATCATAGCAATCAGCCCCAGCATTTT

j_call: TRBJ1-1
clone_size: few
v_call: TRBV6-1
d_call: TRBD1
cdr3_aa: CASSVTGAGTEAFF
cdr3_nt: TGTGCCAGCAGCGTGACAGGGGCGGGCACTGAAGCTTTCTTT

j_call: TRBJ2-1
clone_size: .
v_call: TRBV2
d_call: TRBD1
cdr3_aa: CASRADRGSYNEQFF
cdr3_nt: TGTGCCAGCAGGGCGGACAGGGGGTCCTACAATGAGCAGTTCTTC

j_call: TRBJ2-7
clone_size: .
v_call: TRBV6-6
d_call: TRBD1
cdr3_aa: CASRRDSTYDEQYF
cdr3_nt: TGTGCCAGCAGGAGGGACAGCACCTACGACGAGCAGTACTTC

j_call: TRBJ1-2
clone_size: .
v_call: TRBV18
d_call: .
cdr3_aa: CASSPPSLGSLLNYGYTF
cdr3_nt: TGTGCCAGCTCACCACCGTCATTGGGCAGCCTCCTAAACTATGGCTACACCTTC

j_call: TRBJ2-5
clone_size: .
v_call: TRBV19
d_call: .
cdr3_aa: CASRSLEREETQYF
cdr3_nt: TGTGCCAGTAGGTCACTAGAAAGAGAAGAGACCCAGTACTTC

j_call: TRBJ1-3
clone_size: .
v_call: TRBV6-6
d_call: .
cdr3_aa: CASSYSSGNTIYF
cdr3_nt: TGTGCCAGCAGTTACTCGAGTGGAAACACCATATATTTT

j_call: TRBJ2-1
clone_size: .
v_call: TRBV28
d_call: TRBD2
cdr3_aa: CASSGLAGLTYNEQFF
cdr3_nt: TGTGCCAGCAGTGGACTAGCGGGTTTAACGTACAATGAGCAGTTCTTC

j_call: TRBJ2-3
clone_size: .
v_call: TRBV27
d_call: TRBD2
cdr3_aa: CASIRGGSSGKARGTQYF
cdr3_nt: TGTGCCAGCATCAGAGGAGGATCTAGCGGGAAAGCCAGGGGTACGCAGTATTTT

j_call: TRBJ1-3
clone_size: .
v_call: TRBV18
d_call: .
cdr3_aa: CASSPRRGKGNTIYF
cdr3_nt: TGTGCCAGCTCACCACGTCGGGGGAAAGGAAACACCATATATTTT

j_call: TRBJ2-5
clone_size: .
v_call: TRBV7-3
d_call: .
cdr3_aa: CASSQSGTTQETQYF
cdr3_nt: TGTGCCAGCAGCCAATCCGGGACAACACAAGAGACCCAGTACTTC

j_call: TRBJ1-3
clone_size: few
v_call: TRBV5-4
d_call: TRBD1
cdr3_aa: CASRPGQGKAGNTIYF
cdr3_nt: TGTGCCAGCAGACCGGGACAGGGAAAAGCTGGAAACACCATATATTTT

j_call: TRBJ1-1
clone_size: .
v_call: TRBV18
d_call: .
cdr3_aa: CASSLRVTEAFF
cdr3_nt: TGTGCCAGCTCATTAAGGGTCACTGAAGCTTTCTTT

j_call: TRBJ2-3
clone_size: .
v_call: TRBV6-6
d_call: .
cdr3_aa: CASRPDGDTQYF
cdr3_nt: TGTGCCAGCAGACCCGACGGGGATACGCAGTATTTT

j_call: TRBJ1-5
clone_size: .
v_call: TRBV2
d_call: TRBD1
cdr3_aa: CASSNRGSQPQHF
cdr3_nt: TGTGCCAGCAGTAACAGGGGAAGTCAGCCCCAGCATTTT

j_call: TRBJ2-1
clone_size: .
v_call: TRBV10-2
d_call: .
cdr3_aa: CASSEVSGIYNEQFF
cdr3_nt: TGCGCCAGCAGTGAAGTTAGCGGAATCTACAATGAGCAGTTCTTC

j_call: TRBJ1-1
clone_size: .
v_call: TRBV9
d_call: .
cdr3_aa: CASSAAAGRLNTEAFF
cdr3_nt: TGTGCCAGCAGCGCCGCCGCCGGGCGGCTGAACACTGAAGCTTTCTTT

j_call: TRBJ1-2
clone_size: .
v_call: TRBV5-1
d_call: TRBD1
cdr3_aa: CASSLEVTGAGYTF
cdr3_nt: TGCGCCAGCAGCTTGGAAGTGACAGGGGCCGGCTACACCTTC

j_call: TRBJ2-1
clone_size: .
v_call: TRBV19
d_call: TRBD1
cdr3_aa: CASRPGTGEEQFF
cdr3_nt: TGTGCCAGTAGGCCCGGGACAGGGGAGGAGCAGTTCTTC

j_call: TRBJ2-1
clone_size: .
v_call: TRBV5-1
d_call: .
cdr3_aa: CASSLNPTVIYNEQFF
cdr3_nt: TGCGCCAGCAGCCTCAACCCGACGGTAATCTACAATGAGCAGTTCTTC

j_call: TRBJ1-5
clone_size: .
v_call: TRBV4-1
d_call: .
cdr3_aa: CASSQDREGYQPQHF
cdr3_nt: TGCGCCAGCAGCCAAGATAGGGAGGGATATCAGCCCCAGCATTTT

j_call: TRBJ1-2
clone_size: once
v_call: TRBV15
d_call: TRBD1
cdr3_aa: CATSSGGQNYGYTF
cdr3_nt: TGTGCCACCAGCAGTGGGGGACAGAACTATGGCTACACCTTC

j_call: TRBJ1-4
clone_size: .
v_call: TRBV27
d_call: .
cdr3_aa: CASMRQGGEKLFF
cdr3_nt: TGTGCCAGCATGCGGCAGGGAGGTGAAAAACTGTTTTTT

j_call: TRBJ2-7
clone_size: .
v_call: TRBV19
d_call: .
cdr3_aa: CASSATPGTGSSEQYF
cdr3_nt: TGTGCCAGTAGTGCGACCCCCGGGACTGGGAGTTCCGAGCAGTACTTC

j_call: TRBJ2-2
clone_size: .
v_call: TRBV5-4
d_call: TRBD1
cdr3_aa: CASSWDRGRTGELFF
cdr3_nt: TGTGCCAGCAGCTGGGACAGGGGGCGTACCGGGGAGCTGTTTTTT

j_call: TRBJ2-7
clone_size: .
v_call: TRBV6-1
d_call: .
cdr3_aa: CASSEAGSYEQYF
cdr3_nt: TGTGCCAGCAGTGAAGCAGGCTCCTACGAGCAGTACTTC

j_call: TRBJ1-1
clone_size: .
v_call: TRBV30
d_call: TRBD1
cdr3_aa: CAWSYGQANTEAFF
cdr3_nt: TGTGCCTGGAGTTACGGACAGGCGAACACTGAAGCTTTCTTT

j_call: TRBJ1-2
clone_size: few
v_call: TRBV9
d_call: .
cdr3_aa: CASSAFLEGYTF
cdr3_nt: TGTGCCAGCAGCGCCTTTTTGGAGGGCTACACCTTC

j_call: TRBJ2-7
clone_size: .
v_call: TRBV6-1
d_call: TRBD2
cdr3_aa: CASSEKAGGPYEQYF
cdr3_nt: TGTGCCAGCAGTGAGAAGGCGGGAGGTCCTTACGAGCAGTACTTC

j_call: TRBJ2-7
clone_size: .
v_call: TRBV7-9
d_call: .
cdr3_aa: CASSQFGEQYF
cdr3_nt: TGTGCCAGCAGCCAATTTGGCGAGCAGTACTTC

j_call: TRBJ1-2
clone_size: .
v_call: TRBV13
d_call: TRBD1
cdr3_aa: CASRPMDRDLYGYTF
cdr3_nt: TGTGCCAGCAGACCCATGGACAGGGACCTCTATGGCTACACCTTC

j_call: TRBJ2-7
clone_size: .
v_call: TRBV19
d_call: TRBD2
cdr3_aa: CASGGGGSTYEQYF
cdr3_nt: TGTGCCAGTGGGGGGGGAGGCAGCACCTACGAGCAGTACTTC

j_call: TRBJ2-3
clone_size: once
v_call: TRBV18
d_call: .
cdr3_aa: CASSPPGTDTQYF
cdr3_nt: TGTGCCAGCTCACCTCCGGGCACAGATACGCAGTATTTT

j_call: TRBJ2-7
clone_size: .
v_call: TRBV15
d_call: TRBD2
cdr3_aa: CATSRAPTSGRWEQYF
cdr3_nt: TGTGCCACCAGCAGAGCGCCGACTAGCGGGAGGTGGGAGCAGTACTTC

j_call: TRBJ1-6
clone_size: .
v_call: TRBV9
d_call: .
cdr3_aa: CASSVGGSGTLDSPLHF
cdr3_nt: TGTGCCAGCAGCGTAGGCGGTTCCGGGACATTGGATTCACCCCTCCACTTT

j_call: TRBJ1-1
clone_size: .
v_call: TRBV6-5
d_call: TRBD1
cdr3_aa: CASSHRGAEAFF
cdr3_nt: TGTGCCAGCAGCCACAGGGGAGCTGAAGCTTTCTTT

j_call: TRBJ2-7
clone_size: once
v_call: TRBV11-2
d_call: .
cdr3_aa: CASSFGSHEQYF
cdr3_nt: TGTGCCAGCAGCTTCGGCAGCCACGAGCAGTACTTC

j_call: TRBJ2-3
clone_size: once
v_call: TRBV10-2
d_call: .
cdr3_aa: CASSSSGTDTQYF
cdr3_nt: TGCGCCAGCAGTTCCAGCGGCACAGATACGCAGTATTTT

j_call: TRBJ2-5
clone_size: .
v_call: TRBV2
d_call: TRBD2
cdr3_aa: CASSDVAGVRETQYF
cdr3_nt: TGTGCCAGCAGTGATGTAGCGGGAGTAAGGGAGACCCAGTACTTC